This TCR beta chain was documented in a study of read filtering for tumor transcriptome and immune sequencing. Turning to the study itself: The cohort had over 16 men and approximately 13 women aged roughly 47 to 85, mean about 72 years. Study-wide results and caveats: Even smaller IR-seq throughput identified most shared clonotypes. The sorted CD138-negative fraction was a mixed bone marrow immune population, not purified T cells.

V dropped 6 bases and J dropped 2 bases, with 6 bases sitting between them. The CDR3 length is 11 residues. Germline loops: CDR1 DFQATT, CDR2 SNEGSKA (reference sequence). This clonotype was seen at least ten times. Its specificity is unknown. From roughly 400 ng of RNA, a library with molecular barcoded alpha/delta and beta/gamma adaptors was made. TCRdb reprocessed the reads with MiXCR, giving one entry per CDR3 protein. Among around 38,000 distinct CDR3 sequences listed, around 15% were seen once. The clonotype was recovered from a donor over 35 with multiple myeloma. The V gene is TRBV20-1, the J gene TRBJ2-3, with no clear D. The sample was a population of CD138-negative cells sorted from bone marrow. Written as DNA, the CDR3 is TGCAGTGCCGGGCCCACAGATACGCAGTATTTT. Encoded protein: CSAGPTDTQYF.